This is a list of T cell receptor beta chains from one sample in a study of follicular helper T cells after annual influenza vaccination. Repertoires were generated with immunoSEQ multiplex PCR, while TCRdb's copy carries only in-frame clones and drops some. The sample has under 12,000 clones, over 80% seen once; the top ten hold about 0.92%. Specimen: CXCR5- memory CD4+ T cells sorted from blood, collected 6 weeks after influenza vaccination. All receptors come from an adult who received the influenza vaccine. Each CDR3 is given with its conserved first and last residue. A D gene is named only where the DNA matches it firmly. The size of a clone is reported for some rows only, either as once, few or many, or as a class for expanded clones.

J gene: TRBJ2-5
V gene: TRBV23-1
CDR3 length: 15
clone size: -
D gene: -
CDR3 DNA: TGCGCCAGCAGTCAATCTGGAGAGGGTCGAGAGACCCAGTACTTC
CDR3 protein: CASSQSGEGRETQYF

J gene: TRBJ2-1
V gene: TRBV5-1
CDR3 length: 17
clone size: -
D gene: TRBD1
CDR3 DNA: TGCGCCAGCAGCTTGGCCGGAAGGGGGACAGGGTCCAATGAGCAGTTCTTC
CDR3 protein: CASSLAGRGTGSNEQFF

J gene: TRBJ2-7
V gene: TRBV6-5
CDR3 length: 14
clone size: -
D gene: TRBD1
CDR3 DNA: TGTGCCAGCAGTTTACAGGGGAGCTCCTACGAGCAGTACTTC
CDR3 protein: CASSLQGSSYEQYF

J gene: TRBJ2-3
V gene: TRBV10-3
CDR3 length: 15
clone size: -
D gene: TRBD1
CDR3 DNA: TGTGCCATCAGGGGGGACAGGGGCGGGACAGATACGCAGTATTTT
CDR3 protein: CAIRGDRGGTDTQYF

J gene: TRBJ2-5
V gene: TRBV5-1
CDR3 length: 13
clone size: -
D gene: -
CDR3 DNA: TGCGCCAGCAGCCAGGGGTCTCTCGAGACCCAGTACTTC
CDR3 protein: CASSQGSLETQYF

J gene: TRBJ1-1
V gene: TRBV6-6
CDR3 length: 15
clone size: -
D gene: -
CDR3 DNA: TGTGCCAGCAGTTACTCCGTAAATTTGGACACTGAAGCTTTCTTT
CDR3 protein: CASSYSVNLDTEAFF

J gene: TRBJ2-1
V gene: TRBV10-3
CDR3 length: 12
clone size: -
D gene: TRBD1
CDR3 DNA: TGTGCCATCAGCACAGGGGTGGATGAGCAGTTCTTC
CDR3 protein: CAISTGVDEQFF

J gene: TRBJ1-1
V gene: TRBV7-2
CDR3 length: 13
clone size: -
D gene: -
CDR3 DNA: TGTGCCAGCAGCAGACAGAGGAACACTGAAGCTTTCTTT
CDR3 protein: CASSRQRNTEAFF

J gene: TRBJ1-6
V gene: TRBV6-5
CDR3 length: 14
clone size: -
D gene: -
CDR3 DNA: TGTGCCAGCAGGAGGAGCTCCTATAATTCACCCCTCCACTTT
CDR3 protein: CASRRSSYNSPLHF

J gene: TRBJ1-6
V gene: TRBV4-3
CDR3 length: 15
clone size: -
D gene: -
CDR3 DNA: TGCGCCAGCAGCCAGTTGTCTGACTATAATTCACCCCTCCACTTT
CDR3 protein: CASSQLSDYNSPLHF

J gene: TRBJ2-5
V gene: TRBV28
CDR3 length: 17
clone size: -
D gene: TRBD2
CDR3 DNA: TGTGCCAGCAGTTTTGCGACTAGCGGGAGGGGTAGGGAGACCCAGTACTTC
CDR3 protein: CASSFATSGRGRETQYF

J gene: TRBJ1-1
V gene: TRBV28
CDR3 length: 11
clone size: -
D gene: -
CDR3 DNA: TGTGCCAGCAGTTTGCGGGCTGAAGCTTTCTTT
CDR3 protein: CASSLRAEAFF

J gene: TRBJ2-3
V gene: TRBV27
CDR3 length: 16
clone size: -
D gene: -
CDR3 DNA: TGTGCCAGCAGTCCGAGACAGGCAGACGGCACAGATACGCAGTATTTT
CDR3 protein: CASSPRQADGTDTQYF

J gene: TRBJ2-7
V gene: TRBV10-3
CDR3 length: 14
clone size: -
D gene: TRBD1
CDR3 DNA: TGTGCCATCAGCCGGGACAGGGAGCCCAACGAGCAGTACTTC
CDR3 protein: CAISRDREPNEQYF

J gene: TRBJ2-2
V gene: TRBV6-7
CDR3 length: 16
clone size: -
D gene: TRBD1
CDR3 DNA: TGTGCCAGCAGTAATATGGACAGGGGGCACACCGGGGAGCTGTTTTTT
CDR3 protein: CASSNMDRGHTGELFF

J gene: TRBJ1-6
V gene: TRBV7-3
CDR3 length: 20
clone size: -
D gene: -
CDR3 DNA: TGTGCCAGCAGCTTAATACGAAGAAGTCCGTCTCGGACCAGATGTACACCCCTCCACTTT
CDR3 protein: CASSLIRRSPSRTRCTPLHF

J gene: TRBJ2-1
V gene: TRBV10-3
CDR3 length: 17
clone size: -
D gene: -
CDR3 DNA: TGTGCCATCAGTGAGTCAACGGGGTCCGCCTCCTACAATGAGCAGTTCTTC
CDR3 protein: CAISESTGSASYNEQFF

J gene: TRBJ1-1
V gene: TRBV18
CDR3 length: 12
clone size: few
D gene: TRBD1
CDR3 DNA: TGTGCCAGCTCACCCGACAGGGTGCAAACTTTCTTT
CDR3 protein: CASSPDRVQTFF

J gene: TRBJ1-1
V gene: TRBV28
CDR3 length: 12
clone size: -
D gene: -
CDR3 DNA: TGTGCCAGCAGGGTCAAGCTAACTGAAGCTTTCTTT
CDR3 protein: CASRVKLTEAFF

J gene: TRBJ2-1
V gene: TRBV5-1
CDR3 length: 14
clone size: -
D gene: TRBD1
CDR3 DNA: TGCGCCAGCAGCTACGGACAGGGGAAGAATGAGCAGTTCTTC
CDR3 protein: CASSYGQGKNEQFF

J gene: TRBJ2-2
V gene: TRBV4-1
CDR3 length: 15
clone size: -
D gene: TRBD1
CDR3 DNA: TGCGCCAGCAGCCAATTAACAGGGGCCACCGGGGAGCTGTTTTTT
CDR3 protein: CASSQLTGATGELFF

J gene: TRBJ2-1
V gene: TRBV19
CDR3 length: 13
clone size: -
D gene: -
CDR3 DNA: TGTGCCAGTAGGGAGACCAGGTTCAATGAGCAGTTCTTC
CDR3 protein: CASRETRFNEQFF

J gene: TRBJ2-7
V gene: TRBV28
CDR3 length: 12
clone size: -
D gene: -
CDR3 DNA: TGTGCCAGCAGTTTATCCGTCTCCGAGCAGTACTTC
CDR3 protein: CASSLSVSEQYF

J gene: TRBJ1-2
V gene: TRBV6-5
CDR3 length: 14
clone size: -
D gene: -
CDR3 DNA: TGTGCCAGCAGTTACCGGGTTGGGGCCAATGGCTACACCTTC
CDR3 protein: CASSYRVGANGYTF

J gene: TRBJ1-1
V gene: TRBV5-5
CDR3 length: 13
clone size: once
D gene: -
CDR3 DNA: TGTGCCAGCAGTTTGGACCTGAACACTGAAGCTTTCTTT
CDR3 protein: CASSLDLNTEAFF

J gene: TRBJ1-5
V gene: TRBV20-1
CDR3 length: 11
clone size: few
D gene: -
CDR3 DNA: TGCAGTGCTAGACATCATCAGCCCCAGCATTTT
CDR3 protein: CSARHHQPQHF

J gene: TRBJ1-1
V gene: TRBV7-9
CDR3 length: 12
clone size: -
D gene: -
CDR3 DNA: TGTGCCAGCAGCTTCCCTGGCACTGAAGCTTTCTTT
CDR3 protein: CASSFPGTEAFF

J gene: TRBJ2-1
V gene: TRBV28
CDR3 length: 14
clone size: -
D gene: TRBD1
CDR3 DNA: TGTGCCAGCAGGCCAGGGGGCGCTTTGAATGAGCAGTTCTTC
CDR3 protein: CASRPGGALNEQFF

J gene: TRBJ1-1
V gene: TRBV28
CDR3 length: 13
clone size: -
D gene: -
CDR3 DNA: TGTGCCAGCACCCAGGCCTCGCGGACTGAAGCTTTCTTT
CDR3 protein: CASTQASRTEAFF

J gene: TRBJ2-2
V gene: TRBV5-1
CDR3 length: 15
clone size: -
D gene: TRBD2
CDR3 DNA: TGCGCCAGCACACTTACTAGCGGGATTGCCGGGGAGCTGTTTTTT
CDR3 protein: CASTLTSGIAGELFF

J gene: TRBJ2-2
V gene: TRBV18
CDR3 length: 15
clone size: -
D gene: -
CDR3 DNA: TGTGCCAGCTCACCAAGGAACGCGAACACCGGGGAGCTGTTTTTT
CDR3 protein: CASSPRNANTGELFF

J gene: TRBJ2-3
V gene: TRBV18
CDR3 length: 12
clone size: -
D gene: -
CDR3 DNA: TGTGCCAGCTCACCGGGCACAGATACGCAGTATTTT
CDR3 protein: CASSPGTDTQYF

J gene: TRBJ2-2
V gene: TRBV6-4
CDR3 length: 14
clone size: -
D gene: TRBD1
CDR3 DNA: TGTGCCAGCAGTAGGGACAGTAGCACCGGGGAGCTGTTTTTT
CDR3 protein: CASSRDSSTGELFF

J gene: TRBJ2-3
V gene: TRBV9
CDR3 length: 15
clone size: -
D gene: TRBD1
CDR3 DNA: TGTGCCAGCAGCTTTGACAGGGACAGCACAGATACGCAGTATTTT
CDR3 protein: CASSFDRDSTDTQYF

J gene: TRBJ2-5
V gene: TRBV7-8
CDR3 length: 16
clone size: -
D gene: -
CDR3 DNA: TGTGCCAGCAGCTTAGGGGGTGTTGGGACCCAAGAGACCCAGTACTTC
CDR3 protein: CASSLGGVGTQETQYF

J gene: TRBJ2-1
V gene: TRBV4-1
CDR3 length: 14
clone size: once
D gene: -
CDR3 DNA: TGCGCCAGCAGCCAGGGTGACTGGACCAATGAGCAGTTCTTC
CDR3 protein: CASSQGDWTNEQFF

J gene: TRBJ2-6
V gene: TRBV7-4
CDR3 length: 18
clone size: -
D gene: TRBD2
CDR3 DNA: TGTGCCAGCAGCGCGGGGGGCAGCTCACAAAGTCGGGCCAACGTCCTGACTTTC
CDR3 protein: CASSAGGSSQSRANVLTF

J gene: TRBJ2-1
V gene: TRBV30
CDR3 length: 15
clone size: -
D gene: -
CDR3 DNA: TGTGCCTGGACCGAGGGGGCTAGCGGTTACAATGAGCAGTTCTTC
CDR3 protein: CAWTEGASGYNEQFF

J gene: TRBJ1-5
V gene: TRBV7-8
CDR3 length: 15
clone size: -
D gene: -
CDR3 DNA: TGTGCCAGCAGCTTAATGGGGCAGAGGGGGCAGCCCCAGCATTTT
CDR3 protein: CASSLMGQRGQPQHF

J gene: TRBJ1-1
V gene: TRBV4-3
CDR3 length: 16
clone size: -
D gene: TRBD1
CDR3 DNA: TGCGCCAGCAGCCAAGGATCGGACAGGATGAACACTGAAGCTTTCTTT
CDR3 protein: CASSQGSDRMNTEAFF

J gene: TRBJ1-5
V gene: TRBV28
CDR3 length: 16
clone size: -
D gene: TRBD1
CDR3 DNA: TGTGCCAGCAGTTTAGGGACAGGGCCTAGCAATCAGCCCCAGCATTTT
CDR3 protein: CASSLGTGPSNQPQHF

J gene: TRBJ2-3
V gene: TRBV2
CDR3 length: 13
clone size: -
D gene: TRBD1
CDR3 DNA: TGTGCCAGCGGTACAGGGGGTACAGATACGCAGTATTTT
CDR3 protein: CASGTGGTDTQYF

J gene: TRBJ2-3
V gene: TRBV4-1
CDR3 length: 18
clone size: -
D gene: TRBD2
CDR3 DNA: TGCGCCAGCAGCCAAGATGGCGCCGGAGCGGGGGGGCGAAATACGCAGTATTTT
CDR3 protein: CASSQDGAGAGGRNTQYF

J gene: TRBJ2-2
V gene: TRBV5-4
CDR3 length: 17
clone size: -
D gene: -
CDR3 DNA: TGTGCCAGCAGCCCCCCCCGCGGCATTGCGAACACCGGGGAGCTGTTTTTT
CDR3 protein: CASSPPRGIANTGELFF

J gene: TRBJ2-6
V gene: TRBV7-6
CDR3 length: 16
clone size: -
D gene: -
CDR3 DNA: TGTGCCAGCAGCTTAGAAGGAGGGGCTGGGGCCAACGTCCTGACTTTC
CDR3 protein: CASSLEGGAGANVLTF

J gene: TRBJ2-1
V gene: TRBV27
CDR3 length: 12
clone size: -
D gene: -
CDR3 DNA: TGTGCCAGCAGTTTATCCCGCCATGAGCAGTTCTTC
CDR3 protein: CASSLSRHEQFF

J gene: TRBJ2-2
V gene: TRBV5-5
CDR3 length: 16
clone size: -
D gene: -
CDR3 DNA: TGTGCCAGCAGCTCGATGGGACCGGCCCACACCGGGGAGCTGTTTTTT
CDR3 protein: CASSSMGPAHTGELFF

J gene: TRBJ2-7
V gene: TRBV5-4
CDR3 length: 15
clone size: -
D gene: TRBD1
CDR3 DNA: TGTGCCAGCAGCTTTAAACAGGGGCCCACCTACGAGCAGTACTTC
CDR3 protein: CASSFKQGPTYEQYF

J gene: TRBJ2-1
V gene: TRBV5-1
CDR3 length: 16
clone size: -
D gene: TRBD2
CDR3 DNA: TGCGCCAGCAGCTTCACTAGCGGGAGGACATACAATGAGCAGTTCTTC
CDR3 protein: CASSFTSGRTYNEQFF

J gene: TRBJ2-2
V gene: TRBV28
CDR3 length: 16
clone size: once
D gene: TRBD1
CDR3 DNA: TGTGCCAGCAGTTTATGGGGGACCCAGGGGGCCGGGGAGCTGTTTTTT
CDR3 protein: CASSLWGTQGAGELFF

J gene: TRBJ1-5
V gene: TRBV12-5
CDR3 length: 13
clone size: -
D gene: TRBD1
CDR3 DNA: TGTGCTCCCGGGACAGGGGTCGCTCAGCCCCAGCATTTT
CDR3 protein: CAPGTGVAQPQHF

J gene: TRBJ1-3
V gene: TRBV14
CDR3 length: 15
clone size: -
D gene: -
CDR3 DNA: TGTGCCAGCAGCCAAGGAACAGTCTCTGGAAACACCATATATTTT
CDR3 protein: CASSQGTVSGNTIYF

J gene: TRBJ2-1
V gene: TRBV2
CDR3 length: 17
clone size: -
D gene: -
CDR3 DNA: TGTGCCAGCAGTGAAAAAAGTTTTGGGACTGAGTACAATGAGCAGTTCTTC
CDR3 protein: CASSEKSFGTEYNEQFF

J gene: TRBJ2-7
V gene: TRBV6-5
CDR3 length: 15
clone size: -
D gene: TRBD1
CDR3 DNA: TGTGCCAGCAGTAGACAGGGGGCCGGCTCCTACGAGCAGTACTTC
CDR3 protein: CASSRQGAGSYEQYF